Listed here are 14 T cell receptor beta chains from one sample, sequenced in a study of blood T cell repertoires in COVID-19. Sequencing used immunoSEQ multiplex PCR; TCRdb keeps in-frame clones, though not all of them. Of some 170,000 clones listed, about 78% are singletons. Sequencing used peripheral blood. The receptors originated from a woman aged 45-65 years with active or convalescent COVID-19.

The rearrangement links TRBV5-1 to TRBJ2-5, with D possibly matching TRBD1 (6 bases). Germline CDR1 SGHRS, CDR2 YFSETQ. CDR3 length equals 15 residues. V was trimmed by 4 bases and J by 3 bases, leaving 16 bases between them. This CDR3 is CASSALRGKEETQYF. CDR3 nucleotides: TGCGCCAGCAGCGCCCTGAGGGGGAAGGAAGAGACCCAGTACTTC.

This clone came up a few times. CDR3 DNA: TGTGCCAGCAGCTTGGCGGGGACAGGGCACTCGGGACAGCCCCAGCATTTT. Translated, it gives CASSLAGTGHSGQPQHF. The chain joins TRBV5-8 to TRBJ1-5; TRBD1 aligns across 9 bases. Germline loops: CDR1 SGHTS, CDR2 YDEGEE. This CDR3 is 17 amino acids long. The V segment lost 0 bases and the J segment 7 bases; nucleotides outside the gene matches: 11.

The chain couples TRBV9 to TRBJ2-1, with 8 bases aligning to TRBD2. V lost 4 bases, J lost 6 bases, and 12 bases stayed unmatched. CDR1 and CDR2 (germline): SGDLS, YYNGEE. This CDR3 contains 16 residues. CDR3 bases: TGTGCCAGCAGCCCTTCCGGGGGGGACTACCTCAATGAGCAGTTCTTC. It encodes CASSPSGGDYLNEQFF.

This rearrangement joins TRBV7-9 to TRBJ1-3; TRBD1 agrees at 9 bases. This CDR3 spans 15 amino acids. The germline V gene has CDR1 SEHNR and CDR2 FQNEAQ (reference sequence). The V gene end was trimmed by 5 bases and the J gene end by 4 bases; junction bases not matched to a gene: 6. The CDR3 DNA follows: TGTGCCAGCAGCGGACCAGGACAGGGGGGAAACACCATATATTTT. Its protein is CASSGPGQGGNTIYF.

The chain couples TRBV28 to TRBJ1-5; D is unclear. CDR1 and CDR2 (germline): MDHEN, SYDVKM. The ends were cut back, 4 bases at V and 6 bases at J, with 10 bases in the middle. The CDR3 loop spans 13 amino acids. CDR3 protein: CASSSAWSQPQHF. The CDR3 coding sequence is TGTGCCAGCAGTTCTGCGTGGTCTCAGCCCCAGCATTTT.

CDR3 sequence reads: CASSLGLVNEQFF. The CDR3 nucleotides are TGTGCCAGCAGCTTAGGACTAGTCAATGAGCAGTTCTTC. The chain uses TRBV11-2 and TRBJ2-1; tentatively, D is TRBD2 (6 bases). This CDR3 is 13 amino acids long. Per the germline V gene, CDR1 is SGHAT and CDR2 is FQNNGV. The V and J ends lost 1 base and 6 bases respectively, with 7 bases between them.

The chain uses TRBV5-4 and TRBJ1-2, with TRBD1 matching 8 bases. This CDR3 region has 15 residues. Germline assignment: CDR1 SGHNT and CDR2 YYREEE (reference sequence). J lost 2 bases, V lost 4 bases, and 7 bases had no gene match. In DNA form, the CDR3 reads TGTGCCAGCAGCCCCCGGGACAGGAAAAACTATGGCTACACCTTC. Translation: CASSPRDRKNYGYTF.

This chain connects TRBV18 to TRBJ2-3; D call uncertain. This CDR3 contains 15 residues. V lost 0 bases to trimming and J lost 0 bases, with 7 bases between them. Germline CDR1 is KGHSH and CDR2 is LQKENI. CDR3 bases: TGTGCCAGCTCACCACCGTCATTTAGCACAGATACGCAGTATTTT. Translation gives CASSPPSFSTDTQYF.

The gene calls are TRBV4-2 and TRBJ1-1; possibly TRBD1 for D (5 bases). Germline V gene lookup returns CDR1 LGHNA and CDR2 YNFKEQ. V lost 0 bases, J lost 4 bases, and 12 bases lay in between. The CDR3 covers 15 residues. The CDR3 here is CASSQDWQGGTEAFF. The CDR3 DNA reads as TGTGCCAGCAGCCAAGATTGGCAGGGAGGCACTGAAGCTTTCTTT.

CDR3: CASSLSSGEKLFF. The CDR3 DNA reads as TGTGCCAGCAGCTTATCCTCAGGGGAAAAACTGTTTTTT. J is TRBJ1-4 and V is TRBV7-2; D possibly corresponds to TRBD1 (5 bases). Trimming pared 2 bases from V and 8 bases from J, leaving 9 bases between. The germline CDR1 and CDR2 sequences are SGHTA and FQGNSA. The CDR3 consists of 13 residues. Filled out from reference TRBV7-2 and TRBJ1-4, the complete variable domain reads GAGVSQSPSNKVTEKGKDVELRCDPISGHTALYWYRQSLGQGLEFLIYFQGNSAPDKSGLPSDRFSAERTGGSVSTLTIQRTQQEDSAVYLCASSLSSGEKLFFGSGTQLSVL.

The CDR3 region has the DNA TGTGCCTGGAGTAGGAGTGGACAGGGAGGCGATGAGCAGTTCTTC. The encoded protein is CAWSRSGQGGDEQFF. This chain joins TRBV30 and TRBJ2-1; 8 nucleotides agree with TRBD1. The CDR3 is 15 residues long. Germline V gene lookup returns CDR1 GTSNPN and CDR2 SVGIG (reference sequence). V gave up 2 bases and J gave up 8 bases; unmatched junction bases: 11.

The V and J genes are TRBV7-2 and TRBJ1-6; tentative D call: TRBD1 (5 bases). Trimming took off 0 bases at V and 11 bases at J, with 14 bases between the two ends. CDR3 size: 15 residues. Germline-derived CDR1 and CDR2 are SGHTA and FQGNSA. The CDR3 region is CASSLALGGGAPLHF. The CDR3 nucleotides are TGTGCCAGCAGCTTAGCCCTAGGTGGGGGGGCACCCCTCCACTTT.

This sequence joins TRBV3-1 (or the pseudogene TRBV3-2) and TRBJ1-1; D remains unclear. The CDR3 loop spans 14 amino acids. The ends were cut back, 7 bases at V and 4 bases at J, with 16 bases in the middle. Per germline, CDR1 LGHDT and CDR2 YNNKEL (reference sequence). The CDR3 loop is CASIPPEALTEAFF. In DNA, the CDR3 is TGTGCCAGCATCCCACCAGAAGCGCTCACTGAAGCTTTCTTT.

Remarks on this clone: This CDR3 is also generated by other DNA sequences in the sample. The chain links TRBV19 to TRBJ1-2; 9 bases align to TRBD1. The CDR3 covers 13 residues. Germline loops: CDR1 LNHDA, CDR2 SQIVND (reference sequence). V gave up 6 bases and J gave up 3 bases; unmatched junction bases: 2. CDR3 in DNA: TGTGCCAGTAGCCGGACAGGGGACTATGGCTACACCTTC. This encodes CASSRTGDYGYTF.